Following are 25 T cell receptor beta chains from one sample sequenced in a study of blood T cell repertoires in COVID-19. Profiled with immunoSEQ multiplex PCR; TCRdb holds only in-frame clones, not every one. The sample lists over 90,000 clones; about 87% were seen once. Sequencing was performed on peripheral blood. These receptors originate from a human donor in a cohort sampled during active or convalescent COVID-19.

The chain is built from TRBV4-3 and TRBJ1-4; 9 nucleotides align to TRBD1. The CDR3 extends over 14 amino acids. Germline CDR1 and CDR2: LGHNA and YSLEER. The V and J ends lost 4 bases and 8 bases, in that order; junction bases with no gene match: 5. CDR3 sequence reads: CASSPGQGREKLFF. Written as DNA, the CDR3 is TGCGCCAGCAGCCCCGGACAGGGGAGAGAAAAACTGTTTTTT.

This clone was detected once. The CDR3 region has the DNA TGTGCCACCATGGGGGACACGGAAAACTATAGCAATCAGCCCCAGCATTTT. As protein: CATMGDTENYSNQPQHF. This chain connects TRBV19 to TRBJ1-5; D is perhaps TRBD1 (6 bases). Trimming took 10 bases from V and 0 from J, leaving 22 bases between them. Germline V CDR1 and CDR2: LNHDA, SQIVND (reference sequence). CDR3 length equals 17 residues. Full variable domain (missing parts from reference TRBV19 and TRBJ1-5): DGGITQSPKYLFRKEGQNVTLSCEQNLNHDAMYWYRQDPGQGLRLIYYSQIVNDFQKGDIAEGYSVSREKKESFPLTVTSAQKNPTAFYLCATMGDTENYSNQPQHFGDGTRLSIL.

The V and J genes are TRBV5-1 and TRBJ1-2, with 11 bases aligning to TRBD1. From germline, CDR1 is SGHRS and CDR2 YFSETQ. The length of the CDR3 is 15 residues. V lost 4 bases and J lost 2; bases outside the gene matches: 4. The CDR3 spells CASSQGQGANYGYTF. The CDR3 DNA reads TGCGCCAGCAGCCAAGGACAGGGGGCGAACTATGGCTACACCTTC.

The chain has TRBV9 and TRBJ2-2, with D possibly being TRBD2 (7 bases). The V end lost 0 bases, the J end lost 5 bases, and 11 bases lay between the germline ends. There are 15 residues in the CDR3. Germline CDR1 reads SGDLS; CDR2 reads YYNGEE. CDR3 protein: CASSVAAGATGELFF. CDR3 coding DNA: TGTGCCAGCAGCGTAGCTGCGGGGGCGACCGGGGAGCTGTTTTTT.

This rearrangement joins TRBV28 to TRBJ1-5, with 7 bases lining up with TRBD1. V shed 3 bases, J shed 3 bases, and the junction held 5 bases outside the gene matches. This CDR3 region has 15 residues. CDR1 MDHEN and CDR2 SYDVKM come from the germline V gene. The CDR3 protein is CASSLATGTNQPQHF. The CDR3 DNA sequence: TGTGCCAGCAGTTTGGCGACAGGGACCAATCAGCCCCAGCATTTT.

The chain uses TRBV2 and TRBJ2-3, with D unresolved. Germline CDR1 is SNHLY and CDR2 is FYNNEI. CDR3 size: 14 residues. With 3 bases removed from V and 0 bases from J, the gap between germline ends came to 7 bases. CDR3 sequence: CASSDKTSTDTQYF. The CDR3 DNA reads TGTGCCAGCAGTGATAAAACTAGCACAGATACGCAGTATTTT.

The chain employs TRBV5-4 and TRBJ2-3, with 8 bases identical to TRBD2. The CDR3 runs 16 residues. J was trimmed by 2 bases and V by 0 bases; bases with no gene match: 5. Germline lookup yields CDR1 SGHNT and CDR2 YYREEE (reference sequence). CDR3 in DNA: TGTGCCAGCAGCTTGGGGGCGACTAGCGACACAGATACGCAGTATTTT. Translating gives CASSLGATSDTDTQYF.

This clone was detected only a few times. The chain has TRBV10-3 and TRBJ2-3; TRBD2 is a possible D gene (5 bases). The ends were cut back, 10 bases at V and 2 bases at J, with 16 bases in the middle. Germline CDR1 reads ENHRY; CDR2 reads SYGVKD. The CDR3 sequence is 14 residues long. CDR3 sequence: CATRTSPVTDTQYF. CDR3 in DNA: TGTGCCACCAGGACTTCTCCCGTCACAGATACGCAGTATTTT.

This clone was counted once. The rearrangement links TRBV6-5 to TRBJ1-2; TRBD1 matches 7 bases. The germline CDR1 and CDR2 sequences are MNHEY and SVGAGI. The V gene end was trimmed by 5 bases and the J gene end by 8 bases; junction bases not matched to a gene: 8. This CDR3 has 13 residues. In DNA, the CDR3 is TGTGCCAGCAGTCAGACAGGGTTGGAGGGCTACACCTTC. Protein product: CASSQTGLEGYTF.

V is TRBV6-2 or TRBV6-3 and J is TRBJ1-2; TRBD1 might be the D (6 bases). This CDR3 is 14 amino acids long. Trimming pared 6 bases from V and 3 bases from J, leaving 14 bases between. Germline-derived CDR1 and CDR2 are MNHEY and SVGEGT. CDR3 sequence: CASSRRQVDYGYTF. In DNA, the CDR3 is TGTGCCAGCAGCCGCAGACAGGTCGACTATGGCTACACCTTC.

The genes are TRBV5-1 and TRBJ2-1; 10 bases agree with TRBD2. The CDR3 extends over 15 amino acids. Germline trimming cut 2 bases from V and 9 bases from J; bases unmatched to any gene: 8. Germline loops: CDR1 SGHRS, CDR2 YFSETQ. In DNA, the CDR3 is TGCGCCAGCAGCTTAGCGGGGGGGCCTCTTCTTGAGCAGTTCTTC. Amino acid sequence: CASSLAGGPLLEQFF. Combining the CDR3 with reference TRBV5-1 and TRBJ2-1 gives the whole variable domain KAGVTQTPRYLIKTRGQQVTLSCSPISGHRSVSWYQQTPGQGLQFLFEYFSETQRNKGNFPGRFSGRQFSNSRSEMNVSTLELGDSALYLCASSLAGGPLLEQFFGPGTRLTVL.

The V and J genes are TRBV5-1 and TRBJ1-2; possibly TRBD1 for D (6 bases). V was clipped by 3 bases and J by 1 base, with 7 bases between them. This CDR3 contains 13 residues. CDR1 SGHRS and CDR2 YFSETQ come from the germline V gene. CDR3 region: CASSSGVNYGYTF. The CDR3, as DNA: TGCGCCAGCAGCTCAGGGGTTAACTATGGCTACACCTTC. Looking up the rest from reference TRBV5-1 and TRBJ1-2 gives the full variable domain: KAGVTQTPRYLIKTRGQQVTLSCSPISGHRSVSWYQQTPGQGLQFLFEYFSETQRNKGNFPGRFSGRQFSNSRSEMNVSTLELGDSALYLCASSSGVNYGYTFGSGTRLTVV.

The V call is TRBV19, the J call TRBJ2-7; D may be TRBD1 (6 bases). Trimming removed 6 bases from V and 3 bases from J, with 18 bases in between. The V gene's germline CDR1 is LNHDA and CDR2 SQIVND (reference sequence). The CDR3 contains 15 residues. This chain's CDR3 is CASRLTGNSGYEQYF. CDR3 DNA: TGTGCCAGTAGACTCACAGGGAACTCAGGCTACGAGCAGTACTTC.

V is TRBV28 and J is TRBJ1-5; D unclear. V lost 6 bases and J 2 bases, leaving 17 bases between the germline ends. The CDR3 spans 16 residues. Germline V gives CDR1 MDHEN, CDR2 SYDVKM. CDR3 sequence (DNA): TGTGCCAGCAGATTGGGCCTCGCCAGAGGCAATCAGCCCCAGCATTTT. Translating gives CASRLGLARGNQPQHF.

CDR3 amino acids: CASSLGGLGLAQHF. The CDR3 DNA is TGTGCCAGCAGCTTAGGAGGTCTCGGGTTGGCCCAGCATTTT. The chain has TRBV5-6 and TRBJ1-5; D uncertain. The CDR3 has 14 amino acids. V gave up 2 bases and J gave up 11 bases, with 17 bases separating them. CDR1 is SGHDT, CDR2 YYEEEE, per germline.

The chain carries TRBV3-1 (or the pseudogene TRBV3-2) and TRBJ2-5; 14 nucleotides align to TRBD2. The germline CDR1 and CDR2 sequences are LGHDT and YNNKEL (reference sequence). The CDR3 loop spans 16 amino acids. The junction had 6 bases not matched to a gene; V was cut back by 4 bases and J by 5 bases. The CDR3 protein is CASSPLTSGGAETQYF. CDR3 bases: TGTGCCAGCAGCCCCCTGACTAGCGGGGGGGCGGAGACCCAGTACTTC.

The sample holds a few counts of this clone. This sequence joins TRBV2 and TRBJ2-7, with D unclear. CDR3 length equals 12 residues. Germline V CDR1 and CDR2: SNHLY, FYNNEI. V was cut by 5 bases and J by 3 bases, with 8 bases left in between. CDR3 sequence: CASSHIVYEQYF. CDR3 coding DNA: TGTGCCAGCAGTCACATCGTCTACGAGCAGTACTTC. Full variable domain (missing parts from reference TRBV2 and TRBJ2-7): EPEVTQTPSHQVTQMGQEVILRCVPISNHLYFYWYRQILGQKVEFLVSFYNNEISEKSEIFDDQFSVERPDGSNFTLKIRSTKLEDSAMYFCASSHIVYEQYFGPGTRLTVT.

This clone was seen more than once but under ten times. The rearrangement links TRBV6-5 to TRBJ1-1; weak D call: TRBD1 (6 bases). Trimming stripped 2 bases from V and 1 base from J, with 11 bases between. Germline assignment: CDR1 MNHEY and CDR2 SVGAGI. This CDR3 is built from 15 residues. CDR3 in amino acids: CASSYAGAENTEAFF. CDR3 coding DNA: TGTGCCAGCAGTTACGCGGGGGCGGAGAACACTGAAGCTTTCTTT.

CDR3 in DNA: TGTGCCAGCACCGAGCAGACAATTAGCAATCAGCCCCAGCATTTT. It codes for CASTEQTISNQPQHF. The V and J genes are TRBV2 and TRBJ1-5; D unclear. Trimming stripped 7 bases from V and 0 bases from J, with 13 bases between. The length of the CDR3 is 15 residues. Germline V lookup: CDR1 SNHLY, CDR2 FYNNEI. Together with reference TRBV2 and TRBJ1-5, the CDR3 gives the full variable domain: EPEVTQTPSHQVTQMGQEVILRCVPISNHLYFYWYRQILGQKVEFLVSFYNNEISEKSEIFDDQFSVERPDGSNFTLKIRSTKLEDSAMYFCASTEQTISNQPQHFGDGTRLSIL.

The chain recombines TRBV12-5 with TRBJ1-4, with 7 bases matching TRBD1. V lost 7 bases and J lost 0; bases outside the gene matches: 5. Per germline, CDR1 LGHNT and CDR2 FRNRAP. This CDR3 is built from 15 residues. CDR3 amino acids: CASDPGQTTNEKLFF. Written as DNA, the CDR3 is TGTGCTAGTGATCCGGGACAGACAACTAATGAAAAACTGTTTTTT.

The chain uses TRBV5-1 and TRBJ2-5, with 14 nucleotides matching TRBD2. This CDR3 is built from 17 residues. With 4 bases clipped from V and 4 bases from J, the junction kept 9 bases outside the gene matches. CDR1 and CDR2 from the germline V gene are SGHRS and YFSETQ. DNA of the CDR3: TGCGCCAGCAGCCCGGCTCCCGGGACTAGCGGGGGAGAGACCCAGTACTTC. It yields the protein CASSPAPGTSGGETQYF.

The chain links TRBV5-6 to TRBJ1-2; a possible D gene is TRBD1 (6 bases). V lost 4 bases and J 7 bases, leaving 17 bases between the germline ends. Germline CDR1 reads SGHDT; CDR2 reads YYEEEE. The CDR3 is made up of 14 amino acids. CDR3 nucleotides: TGTGCCAGCAGCCTCGGGACACTCGAAAGTGGCTACACCTTC. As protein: CASSLGTLESGYTF.

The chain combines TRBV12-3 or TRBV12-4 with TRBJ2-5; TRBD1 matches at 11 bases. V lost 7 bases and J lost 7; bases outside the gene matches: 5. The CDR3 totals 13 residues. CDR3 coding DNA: TGTGCCAGCACGGGACAGGGGGTAACGACCCAGTACTTC. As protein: CASTGQGVTTQYF.

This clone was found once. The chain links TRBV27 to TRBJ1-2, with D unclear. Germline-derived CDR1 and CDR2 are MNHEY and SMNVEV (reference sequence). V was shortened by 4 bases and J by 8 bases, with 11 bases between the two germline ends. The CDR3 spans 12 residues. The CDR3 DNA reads TGTGCCAGCAGTTCTACAGACCGCGGCTACACCTTC. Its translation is CASSSTDRGYTF.

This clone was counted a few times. CDR3 DNA sequence: TGTGCCAGCAGCCCGACAGGGGGCGCTTATTCACCCCTCCACTTT. This translates into CASSPTGGAYSPLHF. V usage is TRBV7-9 and J usage is TRBJ1-6; 10 positions match TRBD1. Germline V gene lookup returns CDR1 SEHNR and CDR2 FQNEAQ (reference sequence). With V trimmed by 5 bases and J by 8 bases, 6 bases remained unmatched. This CDR3 spans 15 amino acids.